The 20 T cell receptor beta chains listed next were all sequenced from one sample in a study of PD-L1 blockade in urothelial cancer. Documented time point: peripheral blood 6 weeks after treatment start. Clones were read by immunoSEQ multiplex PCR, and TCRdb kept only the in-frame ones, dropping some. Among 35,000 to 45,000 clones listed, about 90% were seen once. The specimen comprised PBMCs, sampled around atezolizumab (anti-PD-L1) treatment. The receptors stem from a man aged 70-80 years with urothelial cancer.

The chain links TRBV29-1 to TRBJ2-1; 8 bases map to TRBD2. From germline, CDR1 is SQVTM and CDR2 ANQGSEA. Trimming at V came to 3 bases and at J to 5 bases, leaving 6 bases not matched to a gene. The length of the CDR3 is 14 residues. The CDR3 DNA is TGCAGCGTTGACAGAGCGGGAGTCGACAATGAGCAGTTCTTC. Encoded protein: CSVDRAGVDNEQFF.

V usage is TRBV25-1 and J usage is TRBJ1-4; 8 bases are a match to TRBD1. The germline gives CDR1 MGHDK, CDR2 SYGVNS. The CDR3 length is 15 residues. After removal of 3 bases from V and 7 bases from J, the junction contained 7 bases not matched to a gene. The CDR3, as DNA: TGTGCCAGCAGTGACCCTCAGGGGGCAGGTGAAAAACTGTTTTTT. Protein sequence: CASSDPQGAGEKLFF.

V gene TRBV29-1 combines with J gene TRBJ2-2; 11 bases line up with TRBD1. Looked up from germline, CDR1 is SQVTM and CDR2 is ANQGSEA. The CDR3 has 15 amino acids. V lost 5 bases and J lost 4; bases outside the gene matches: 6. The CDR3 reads CSVHGQGASTGELFF. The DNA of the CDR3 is TGCAGCGTTCACGGACAGGGGGCTAGCACCGGGGAGCTGTTTTTT.

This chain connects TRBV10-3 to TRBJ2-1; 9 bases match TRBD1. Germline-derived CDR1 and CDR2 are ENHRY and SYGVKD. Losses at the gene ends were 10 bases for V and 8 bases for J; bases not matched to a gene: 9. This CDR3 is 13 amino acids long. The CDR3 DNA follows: TGTGCCACTCACAGGGGGCTAGGGGATGAGCAGTTCTTC. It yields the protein CATHRGLGDEQFF.

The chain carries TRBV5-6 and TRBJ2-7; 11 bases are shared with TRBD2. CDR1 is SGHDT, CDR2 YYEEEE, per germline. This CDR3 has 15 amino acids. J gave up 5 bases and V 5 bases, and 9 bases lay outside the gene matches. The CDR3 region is CASRKRLAGPNEQYF. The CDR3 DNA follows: TGTGCCAGCAGAAAAAGACTAGCGGGACCCAACGAGCAGTACTTC.

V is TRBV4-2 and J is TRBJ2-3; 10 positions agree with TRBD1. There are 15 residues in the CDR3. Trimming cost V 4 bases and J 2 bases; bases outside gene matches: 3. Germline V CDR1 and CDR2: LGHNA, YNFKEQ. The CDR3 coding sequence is TGTGCCAGCAGCCCGGGACAGGGGTCCACAGATACGCAGTATTTT. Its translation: CASSPGQGSTDTQYF.

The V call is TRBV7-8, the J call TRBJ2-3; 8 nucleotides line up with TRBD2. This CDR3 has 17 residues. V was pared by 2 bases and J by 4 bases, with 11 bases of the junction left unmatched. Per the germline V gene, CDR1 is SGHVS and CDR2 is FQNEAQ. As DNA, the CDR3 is TGTGCCAGCAGCTTACTGAAAAGCGGGAGAATCTCAGATACGCAGTATTTT. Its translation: CASSLLKSGRISDTQYF. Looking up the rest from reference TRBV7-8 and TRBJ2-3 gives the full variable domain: GAGVSQSPRYKVAKRGQDVALRCDPISGHVSLFWYQQALGQGPEFLTYFQNEAQLDKSGLPSDRFFAERPEGSVSTLKIQRTQQEDSAVYLCASSLLKSGRISDTQYFGPGTRLTVL.

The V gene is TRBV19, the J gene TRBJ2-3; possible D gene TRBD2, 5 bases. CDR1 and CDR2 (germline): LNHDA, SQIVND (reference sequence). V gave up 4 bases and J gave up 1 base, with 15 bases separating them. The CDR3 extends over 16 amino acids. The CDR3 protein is CASSNRGGGGTDTQYF. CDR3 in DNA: TGTGCCAGTAGTAACCGAGGAGGAGGCGGCACAGATACGCAGTATTTT.

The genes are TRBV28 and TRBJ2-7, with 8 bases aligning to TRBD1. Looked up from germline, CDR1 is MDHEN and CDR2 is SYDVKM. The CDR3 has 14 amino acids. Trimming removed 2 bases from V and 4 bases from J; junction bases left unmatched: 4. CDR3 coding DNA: TGTGCCAGCAGTTTACAGGGGGCGCGGTACGAGCAGTACTTC. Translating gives CASSLQGARYEQYF.

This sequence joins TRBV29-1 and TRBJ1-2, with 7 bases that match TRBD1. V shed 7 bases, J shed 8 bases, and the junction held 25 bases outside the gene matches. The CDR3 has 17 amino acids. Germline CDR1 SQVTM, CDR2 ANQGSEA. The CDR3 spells CSARNRQGLSGGIGYTF. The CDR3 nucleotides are TGCAGCGCCAGAAATAGACAGGGATTAAGTGGGGGTATCGGCTACACCTTC.

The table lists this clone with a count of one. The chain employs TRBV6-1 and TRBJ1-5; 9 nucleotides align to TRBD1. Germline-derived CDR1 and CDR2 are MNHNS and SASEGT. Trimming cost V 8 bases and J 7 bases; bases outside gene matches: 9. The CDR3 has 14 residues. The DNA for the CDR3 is TGTGCCAGCCATAACAGGGGGCCCGGACAGCCCCAGCATTTT. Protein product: CASHNRGPGQPQHF.

The chain's CDR3 is CASSTTNTGELFF. Here the CDR3 DNA reads TGTGCCAGCAGTACTACGAACACCGGGGAGCTGTTTTTT. The chain has TRBV28 and TRBJ2-2; D uncertain. The germline V gene encodes CDR1 MDHEN and CDR2 SYDVKM. The CDR3 is made up of 13 amino acids. V was shortened by 5 bases and J by 0 bases, with 4 bases between the two germline ends.

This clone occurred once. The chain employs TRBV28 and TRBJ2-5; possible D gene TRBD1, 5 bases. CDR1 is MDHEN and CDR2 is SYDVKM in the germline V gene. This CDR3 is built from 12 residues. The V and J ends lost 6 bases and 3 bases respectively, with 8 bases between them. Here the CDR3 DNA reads TGTGCCAGCAGAGGCAGGGAAGAGACCCAGTACTTC. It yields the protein CASRGREETQYF.

In DNA form, the CDR3 reads TGCGCCAGCAGCCTAGACGACAGGGGGCCTGGAAACACCATATATTTT. This codes for CASSLDDRGPGNTIYF. The genes are TRBV5-1 and TRBJ1-3; TRBD1 aligns across 10 bases. Germline values: CDR1 SGHRS, CDR2 YFSETQ. The CDR3 spans 16 residues. V lost 4 bases and J lost 2; bases outside the gene matches: 6.

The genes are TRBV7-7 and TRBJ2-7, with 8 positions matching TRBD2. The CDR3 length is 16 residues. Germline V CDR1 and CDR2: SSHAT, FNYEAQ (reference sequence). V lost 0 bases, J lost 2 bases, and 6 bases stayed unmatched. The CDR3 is CASSLASGRTPYEQYF. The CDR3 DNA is TGTGCCAGCAGCTTAGCGAGCGGGAGAACCCCCTACGAGCAGTACTTC.

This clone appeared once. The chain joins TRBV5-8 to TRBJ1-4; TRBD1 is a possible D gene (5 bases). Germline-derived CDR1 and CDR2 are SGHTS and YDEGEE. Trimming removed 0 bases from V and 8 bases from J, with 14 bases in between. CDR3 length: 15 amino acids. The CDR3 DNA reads TGTGCCAGCAGCTTGGGCGGGGGTTCCAAAGAAAAACTGTTTTTT. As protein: CASSLGGGSKEKLFF.

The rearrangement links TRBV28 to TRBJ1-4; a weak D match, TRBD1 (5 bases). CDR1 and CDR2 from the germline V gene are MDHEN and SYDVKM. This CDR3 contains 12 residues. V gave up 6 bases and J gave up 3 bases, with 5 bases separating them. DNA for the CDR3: TGTGCCAGCAGGACAGCTAATGAAAAACTGTTTTTT. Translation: CASRTANEKLFF.

CDR3 sequence (DNA): TGTGCCAGCAGGCGCACAGGGCAATCCGGGGAGCTGTTTTTT. This sequence encodes CASRRTGQSGELFF. The V gene is TRBV2, the J gene TRBJ2-2; tentatively, D is TRBD1 (6 bases). The V gene lost 6 bases and the J gene lost 6 bases, with 14 bases spanning the gap. Germline V gene data show CDR1 as SNHLY and CDR2 as FYNNEI. The CDR3 spans 14 residues. The entire variable domain, with the rest obtained from reference TRBV2 and TRBJ2-2, is as follows: EPEVTQTPSHQVTQMGQEVILRCVPISNHLYFYWYRQILGQKVEFLVSFYNNEISEKSEIFDDQFSVERPDGSNFTLKIRSTKLEDSAMYFCASRRTGQSGELFFGEGSRLTVL.

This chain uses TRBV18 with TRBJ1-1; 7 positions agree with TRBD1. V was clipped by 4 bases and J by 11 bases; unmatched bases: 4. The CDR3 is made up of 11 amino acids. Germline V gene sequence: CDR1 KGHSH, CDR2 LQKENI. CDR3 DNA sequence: TGTGCCAGCTCACGACAGGGAGGCGCTTTCTTT. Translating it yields CASSRQGGAFF.

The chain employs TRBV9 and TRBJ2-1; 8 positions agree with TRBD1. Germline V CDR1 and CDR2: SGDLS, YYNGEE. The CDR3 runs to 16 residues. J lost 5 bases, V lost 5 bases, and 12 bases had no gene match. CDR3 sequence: CASSFFDRGHNNEQFF. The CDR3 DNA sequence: TGTGCCAGCAGTTTTTTCGACAGGGGTCACAACAATGAGCAGTTCTTC.